The clone carrying this T cell receptor (beta chain) showed up just a few times. Its target is not known. The CDR3 is 11 amino acids. V was shortened by 0 bases and J by 2 bases, with 2 bases between the two germline ends. Looked up from germline, CDR1 is GTSNPN and CDR2 is SVGIG (reference sequence). With CCR7-negative CD45RA+ TemRA cells, CD45RO+ cells were combined in CD8 memory. This sample stems from a study of shared clonotypes between healthy human individuals. Study in general: Per donor, CD8 memory used one plate, CD8 naive used two, CD4 memory used three and CD4 naive used three.

Profiling relied on immunoSEQ multiplex PCR, and the TCRdb table lists in-frame clones only, not all of them. The table has about 110,000 clones, 55% to 70% seen once. Regarding the study as a whole: Naive subsets tended to show greater estimated richness than memory subsets.

The receptor comes from a woman under 40 in good health. What was sequenced was memory CD8+ T cells sorted from blood. Subset specified: CD45RO+ cells pooled with CCR7-negative TemRA cells. The chain recombines TRBV30 with TRBJ2-7; no clear D gene. The CDR3 nucleotides read TGTGCCTGGAGTGTAGCCTACGAGCAGTACTTC. It is translated as CAWSVAYEQYF. Together with reference TRBV30 and TRBJ2-7, the CDR3 gives the full variable domain: SQTIHQWPATLVQPVGSPLSLECTVEGTSNPNLYWYRQAAGRGLQLLFYSVGIGQISSEVPQNLSASRPQDRQFILSSKKLLLSDSGFYLCAWSVAYEQYFGPGTRLTVT.